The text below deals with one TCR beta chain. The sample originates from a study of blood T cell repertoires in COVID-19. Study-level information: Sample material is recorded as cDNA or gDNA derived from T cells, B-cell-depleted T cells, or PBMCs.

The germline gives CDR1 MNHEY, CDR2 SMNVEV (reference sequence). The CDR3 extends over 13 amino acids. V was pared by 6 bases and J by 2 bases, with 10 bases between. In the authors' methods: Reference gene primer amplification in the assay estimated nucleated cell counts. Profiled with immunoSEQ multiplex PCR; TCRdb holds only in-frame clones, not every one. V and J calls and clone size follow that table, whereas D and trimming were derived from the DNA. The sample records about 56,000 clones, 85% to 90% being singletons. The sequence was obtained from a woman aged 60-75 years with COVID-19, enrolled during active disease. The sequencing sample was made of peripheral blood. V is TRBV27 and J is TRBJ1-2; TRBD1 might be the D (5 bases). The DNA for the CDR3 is TGTGCCAGCAGCCTGACAGTAAACTATGGCTACACCTTC. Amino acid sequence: CASSLTVNYGYTF.